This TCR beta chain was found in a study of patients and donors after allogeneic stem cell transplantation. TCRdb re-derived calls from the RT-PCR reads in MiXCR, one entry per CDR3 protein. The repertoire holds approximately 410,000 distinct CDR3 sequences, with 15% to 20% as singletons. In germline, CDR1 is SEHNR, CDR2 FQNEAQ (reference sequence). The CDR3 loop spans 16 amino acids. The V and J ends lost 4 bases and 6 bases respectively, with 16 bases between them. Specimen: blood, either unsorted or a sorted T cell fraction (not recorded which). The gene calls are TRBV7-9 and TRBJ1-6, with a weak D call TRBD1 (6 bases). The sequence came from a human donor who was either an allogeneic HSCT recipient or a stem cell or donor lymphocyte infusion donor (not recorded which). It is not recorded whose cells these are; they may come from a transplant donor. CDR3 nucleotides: TGTGCCAGCAGCTGGACAGAAAAATACCTTAATTCACCCCTCCACTTT. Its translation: CASSWTEKYLNSPLHF.